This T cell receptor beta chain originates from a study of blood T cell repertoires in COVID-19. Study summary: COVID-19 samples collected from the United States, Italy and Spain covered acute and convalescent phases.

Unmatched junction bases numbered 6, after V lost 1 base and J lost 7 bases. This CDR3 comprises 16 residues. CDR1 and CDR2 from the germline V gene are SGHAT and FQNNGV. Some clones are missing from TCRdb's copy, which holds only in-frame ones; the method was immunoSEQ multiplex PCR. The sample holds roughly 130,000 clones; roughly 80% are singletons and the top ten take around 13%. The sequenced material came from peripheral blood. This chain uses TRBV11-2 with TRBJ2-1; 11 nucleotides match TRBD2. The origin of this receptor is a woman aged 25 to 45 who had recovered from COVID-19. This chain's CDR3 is CASSLGLAGGGNEQFF. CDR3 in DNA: TGTGCCAGCAGCTTAGGGTTAGCGGGAGGGGGTAATGAGCAGTTCTTC.